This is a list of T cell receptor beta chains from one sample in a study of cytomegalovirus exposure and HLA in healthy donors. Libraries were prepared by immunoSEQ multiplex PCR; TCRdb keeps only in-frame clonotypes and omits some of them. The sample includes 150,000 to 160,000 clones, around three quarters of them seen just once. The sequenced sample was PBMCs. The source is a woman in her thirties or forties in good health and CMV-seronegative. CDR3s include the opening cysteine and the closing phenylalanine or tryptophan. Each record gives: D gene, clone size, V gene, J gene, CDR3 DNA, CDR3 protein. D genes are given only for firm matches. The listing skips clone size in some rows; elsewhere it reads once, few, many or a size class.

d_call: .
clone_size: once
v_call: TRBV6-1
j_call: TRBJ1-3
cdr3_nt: TGTGCCAGCAGTCTTAACACCATATATTTT
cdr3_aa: CASSLNTIYF

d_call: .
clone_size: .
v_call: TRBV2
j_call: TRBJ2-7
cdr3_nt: TGTGCCAGCACCTTCACAGGGAACTACGAGCAGTACTTC
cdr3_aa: CASTFTGNYEQYF

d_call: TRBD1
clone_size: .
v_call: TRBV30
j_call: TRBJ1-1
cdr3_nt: TGTGCCTCGTTAGCCGGGACAGGGGGCAAGGTGGACACTGAAGCTTTCTTT
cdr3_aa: CASLAGTGGKVDTEAFF

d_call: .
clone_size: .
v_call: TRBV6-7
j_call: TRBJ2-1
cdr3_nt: TGTGCCAGCAGTTACTCGGGCAGCCTCAATGAGCAGTTCTTC
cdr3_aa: CASSYSGSLNEQFF

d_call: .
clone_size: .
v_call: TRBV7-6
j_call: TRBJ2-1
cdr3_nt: TGTGCCAGCAGCTTATCGGCGGGGATCTCCTACAATGAGCAGTTCTTC
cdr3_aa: CASSLSAGISYNEQFF

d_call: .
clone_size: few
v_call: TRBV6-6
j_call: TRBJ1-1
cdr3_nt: TGTGCCAGCAGGCCGACAGGGAACACTGAAGCTTTCTTT
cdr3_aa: CASRPTGNTEAFF

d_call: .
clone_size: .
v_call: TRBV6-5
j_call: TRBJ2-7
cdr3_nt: TGTGCCAGCAGTCCCCCGACGACAGGAAACTACGAGCAGTACTTC
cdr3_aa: CASSPPTTGNYEQYF

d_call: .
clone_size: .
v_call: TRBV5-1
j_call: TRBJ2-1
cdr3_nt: TGCGCCAGCAGCTTGGCGGAGGGGTGGGGTGATGAGCAGTTCTTC
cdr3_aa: CASSLAEGWGDEQFF

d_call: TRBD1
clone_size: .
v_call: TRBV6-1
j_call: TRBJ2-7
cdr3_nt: TGTGCCAGCAGTGAAGGGACAGGATGGCCTAACGAGCAGTACTTC
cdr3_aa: CASSEGTGWPNEQYF

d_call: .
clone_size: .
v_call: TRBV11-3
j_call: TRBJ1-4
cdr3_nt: TGTGCCAGCAGCTTAGATCATTCGCCCGGGTCAGTTCGAGAGAAACTGTTTTTT
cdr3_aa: CASSLDHSPGSVREKLFF

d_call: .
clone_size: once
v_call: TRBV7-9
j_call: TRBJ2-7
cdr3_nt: TGTGCCAGCAGCTTAGCCAACCCCCCCGGACAGAGGTCTGATGAGCAGTACTTC
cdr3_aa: CASSLANPPGQRSDEQYF

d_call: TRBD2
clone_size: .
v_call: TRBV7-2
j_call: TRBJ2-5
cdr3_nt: TGTGCCAGCAGCTCCCCTCGACTAGCCCTAGAGACCCAGTACTTC
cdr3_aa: CASSSPRLALETQYF

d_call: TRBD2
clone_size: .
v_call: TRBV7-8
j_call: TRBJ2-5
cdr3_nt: TGTGCCAGCAGGTTAGGGACTAGCGGGAGGAACCCTGGAGAGACCCAGTACTTC
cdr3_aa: CASRLGTSGRNPGETQYF

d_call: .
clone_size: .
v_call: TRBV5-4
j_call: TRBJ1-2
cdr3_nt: TGTGCCAGCAGCCCGAGGGCTCCCTATGGCTACACCTTC
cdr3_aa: CASSPRAPYGYTF

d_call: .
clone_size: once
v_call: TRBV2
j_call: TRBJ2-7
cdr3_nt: TGTGCCAGCAGGCTTAGTTTCTCCTACGAGCAGTACTTC
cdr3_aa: CASRLSFSYEQYF

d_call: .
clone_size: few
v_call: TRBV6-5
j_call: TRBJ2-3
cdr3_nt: TGTGCCAGCAGTTACAGTGAGACTCCTAACACAGATACGCAGTATTTT
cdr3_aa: CASSYSETPNTDTQYF

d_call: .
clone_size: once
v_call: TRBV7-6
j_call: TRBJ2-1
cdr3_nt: TGTGCCAGCAGCTTAGCGTCTACCGGCTACAATGAGCAGTTCTTC
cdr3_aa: CASSLASTGYNEQFF

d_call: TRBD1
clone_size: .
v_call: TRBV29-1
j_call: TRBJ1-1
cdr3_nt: TGCAGCGTCGGGCGAGCCCCCACGGGACAGGGTACTGAAGCTTTCTTT
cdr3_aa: CSVGRAPTGQGTEAFF

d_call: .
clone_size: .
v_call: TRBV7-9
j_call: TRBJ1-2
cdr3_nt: TGTGCCAGCGCCTCGAGGGTTCGGCACTATGGCTACACCTTC
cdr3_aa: CASASRVRHYGYTF

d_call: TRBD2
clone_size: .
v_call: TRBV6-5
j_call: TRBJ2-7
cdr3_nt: TGTGCCAGCAGTCGACTAGCGGAATCCTACGAGCAGTACTTC
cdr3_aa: CASSRLAESYEQYF

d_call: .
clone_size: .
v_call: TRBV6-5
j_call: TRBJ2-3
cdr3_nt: TGTGCCAGCAGTTACTTTGGGCCCCCCCTAGATACGCAGTATTTT
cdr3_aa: CASSYFGPPLDTQYF

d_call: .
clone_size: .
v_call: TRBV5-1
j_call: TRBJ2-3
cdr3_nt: TGCGCCAGCAGCGGGGGCGGCACAGATACGCAGTATTTT
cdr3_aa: CASSGGGTDTQYF

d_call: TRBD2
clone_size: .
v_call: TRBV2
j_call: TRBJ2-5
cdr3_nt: TGTGCCAGCAGTTTTAGCGGGGGCCTTCAAGAGACCCAGTACTTC
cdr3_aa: CASSFSGGLQETQYF

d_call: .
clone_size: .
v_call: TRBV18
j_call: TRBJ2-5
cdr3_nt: TGTGCCAGCTCACCAAGGGGGACGTCTGCAGAGACCCAGTACTTC
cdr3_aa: CASSPRGTSAETQYF

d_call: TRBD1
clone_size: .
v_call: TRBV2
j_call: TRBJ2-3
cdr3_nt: TGTGCCGGTTCAAGAAGGACAGGGTACGATACGCAGTATTTT
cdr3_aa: CAGSRRTGYDTQYF

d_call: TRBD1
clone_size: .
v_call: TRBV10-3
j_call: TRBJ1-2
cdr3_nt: TGTGCCATCAGCCTCGGGACAGGGGGATATGGCTACACCTTC
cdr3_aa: CAISLGTGGYGYTF

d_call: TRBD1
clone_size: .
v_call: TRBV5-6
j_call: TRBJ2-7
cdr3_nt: TGTGCCAGCAGCTTGGGGGGGGCAGGGGGCGAAGGAACCCAGTACTTC
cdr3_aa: CASSLGGAGGEGTQYF

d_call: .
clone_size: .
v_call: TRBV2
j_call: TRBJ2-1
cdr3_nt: TGTGCCAGCAGTGCAAGCGGACTTAATGAGCAGTTCTTC
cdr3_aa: CASSASGLNEQFF

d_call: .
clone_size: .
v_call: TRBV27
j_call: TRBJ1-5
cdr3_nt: TGTGCCAGCAGTTTAGATTGGGGCAAAGGGCCTCAGCCCCAGCATTTT
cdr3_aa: CASSLDWGKGPQPQHF

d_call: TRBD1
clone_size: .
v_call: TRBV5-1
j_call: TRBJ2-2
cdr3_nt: TGCGCCAGCAAAGGGGGCCTAACCACCGGGGAGCTGTTTTTT
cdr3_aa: CASKGGLTTGELFF

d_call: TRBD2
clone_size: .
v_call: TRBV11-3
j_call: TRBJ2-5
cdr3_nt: TGTGCCAGCAGCCCGGGACTAGATGACCAAGAGACCCAGTACTTC
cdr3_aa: CASSPGLDDQETQYF

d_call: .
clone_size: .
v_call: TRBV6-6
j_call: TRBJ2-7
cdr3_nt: TGTGCCAGCGAGCGGGCAGGGCAATACGAGCAGTACTTC
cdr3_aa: CASERAGQYEQYF

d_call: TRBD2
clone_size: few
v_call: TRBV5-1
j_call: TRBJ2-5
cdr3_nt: TGCGCCAGCAGCTTCCTGGGACTAGCGGGGGGCCCACAAGAGACCCAGTACTTC
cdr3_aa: CASSFLGLAGGPQETQYF

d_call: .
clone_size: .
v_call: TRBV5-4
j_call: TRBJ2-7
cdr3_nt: TGTGCCAGCAGTTTACAGGGAGGGGGCTCCTACGAGCAGTACTTC
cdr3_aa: CASSLQGGGSYEQYF

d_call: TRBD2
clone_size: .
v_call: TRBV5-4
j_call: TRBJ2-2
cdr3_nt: TGTGCCAGCAGCCGCGATAGCGGGACTCGGGAGCTGTTTTTT
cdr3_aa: CASSRDSGTRELFF

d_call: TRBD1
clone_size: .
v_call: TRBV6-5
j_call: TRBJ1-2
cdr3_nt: TGTGCCAGCAGTTATACCCGGGACAGCTATGGCTACACCTTC
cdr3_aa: CASSYTRDSYGYTF

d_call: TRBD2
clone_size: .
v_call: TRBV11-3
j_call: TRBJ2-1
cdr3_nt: TGTGCCAGCAGCTTAGGTGCGGGTAGCGGGAGGTATGAGCAGTTCTTC
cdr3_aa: CASSLGAGSGRYEQFF

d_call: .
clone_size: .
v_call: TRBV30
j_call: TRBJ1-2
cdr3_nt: TGTGCCTGGGTCAGTTTGGGCGCTGGTGGTGGCTACACCTTC
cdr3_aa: CAWVSLGAGGGYTF

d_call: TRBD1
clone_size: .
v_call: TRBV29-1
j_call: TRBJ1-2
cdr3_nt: TGCAGCGTTGTGGGCGACAGGGTTTATGGCTACACCTTC
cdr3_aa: CSVVGDRVYGYTF

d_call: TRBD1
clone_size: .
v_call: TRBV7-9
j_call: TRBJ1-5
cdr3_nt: TGTGCCAGCAGCTTAGTTGGTGGGACAGCAAATCAGCCCCAGCATTTT
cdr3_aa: CASSLVGGTANQPQHF